This T cell receptor beta chain was identified during a study of shared clonotypes between healthy human individuals. General study findings and limits: In general, naive subsets displayed greater estimated richness than memory subsets did.

Researchers partitioned CD4+ cells into CD45RA+ naive and CD45RA-negative memory subsets. TCRdb's copy holds only in-frame clones and misses some; the assay was immunoSEQ multiplex PCR. The table shows millions of clones, with about 95% occurring only once. Germline CDR1 LGHNA, CDR2 YSLEER. The CDR3 covers 17 residues. The germline V and J ends were trimmed by 1 base and 2 bases, with 17 bases remaining between them. Regarding this clone: The antigen is undetermined.

The chain carries TRBV4-3 and TRBJ1-2; tentatively, D is TRBD1 (6 bases). The TCR sequence derives from a man between 18 and 35 years old in good health. The source material was naive CD4+ T cells sorted from blood. Subset specified: CD45RA+ positively selected. CDR3 region: CASSQATGTTSNYGYTF. CDR3 DNA sequence: TGCGCCAGCAGCCAAGCCACTGGGACAACTTCAAACTATGGCTACACCTTC.